The 11 T cell receptor beta chains listed next were all sequenced from one sample in a study of T cell changes during pregnancy in multiple sclerosis. Data came from immunoSEQ multiplex PCR; TCRdb stores just in-frame clones and leaves some out. The sample lists more than 55,000 clones, about nine tenths occurring once. The sample in question was peripheral blood, obtained in the second trimester of pregnancy. These receptors were collected from a female donor with multiple sclerosis, enrolled in a pregnancy study.

The chain has TRBV5-1 and TRBJ2-3, with a possible D match to TRBD2 (5 bases). The V gene lost 0 bases and the J gene lost 2 bases, with 13 bases spanning the gap. CDR3 length equals 16 residues. Germline loops: CDR1 SGHRS, CDR2 YFSETQ. The CDR3 here is CASSLAPAGNTDTQYF. CDR3 nucleotides: TGCGCCAGCAGCTTGGCCCCGGCCGGGAACACAGATACGCAGTATTTT.

This clone has just one count. The chain recombines TRBV28 with TRBJ1-5, with TRBD1 matching over 7 bases. Germline V lookup: CDR1 MDHEN, CDR2 SYDVKM. V trimming: 9 bases; J trimming: 0 bases; junction bases outside the gene matches: 8. CDR3 length equals 15 residues. DNA of the CDR3: TGTGCCAGTAAGACAGGGAAATATAGCAATCAGCCCCAGCATTTT. It is translated as CASKTGKYSNQPQHF. The variable domain in full, with the rest retrieved from reference TRBV28 and TRBJ1-5, is DVKVTQSSRYLVKRTGEKVFLECVQDMDHENMFWYRQDPGLGLRLIYFSYDVKMKEKGDIPEGYSVSREKKERFSLILESASTNQTSMYLCASKTGKYSNQPQHFGDGTRLSIL.

The rearrangement links TRBV28 to TRBJ1-2, with 8 bases identical to TRBD1. CDR1 is MDHEN, CDR2 SYDVKM, per germline. The junction had 16 bases not matched to a gene; V was cut back by 2 bases and J by 8 bases. The CDR3 is 17 residues long. The CDR3 region is CASSLLTQGGRGGGYTF. The CDR3 DNA follows: TGTGCCAGCAGTTTACTCACACAGGGGGGACGAGGCGGCGGCTACACCTTC.

This sequence joins TRBV2 and TRBJ1-1, with D possibly TRBD1 on 5 matching bases. The CDR3 length is 16 residues. CDR1 is SNHLY, CDR2 FYNNEI, per germline. Trimming removed 2 bases from V and 4 bases from J, with 17 bases in between. The CDR3: CASSERGRRTATEAFF. DNA for the CDR3: TGTGCCAGCAGTGAAAGGGGCAGAAGGACGGCCACTGAAGCTTTCTTT.

V is TRBV9 and J is TRBJ1-1, with D unresolved. The CDR3 is 14 amino acids. Germline CDR1 and CDR2: SGDLS and YYNGEE. Trimming pared 0 bases from V and 0 bases from J, leaving 6 bases between. The CDR3 sequence is CASSVGEVNTEAFF. For the CDR3, the DNA is TGTGCCAGCAGCGTAGGCGAGGTGAACACTGAAGCTTTCTTT.

This clone was recorded once. This chain connects TRBV6-5 to TRBJ2-3, with no clear D. V was trimmed by 4 bases and J by 1 base, leaving 6 bases between them. Germline CDR1 and CDR2: MNHEY and SVGAGI. The CDR3 contains 13 residues. In DNA, the CDR3 is TGTGCCAGCAGTTTGCCGGGCACAGATACGCAGTATTTT. This codes for CASSLPGTDTQYF.

The chain links TRBV5-1 to TRBJ2-1; D gene uncertain. V was clipped by 0 bases and J by 7 bases, with 14 bases between them. The CDR3 covers 15 residues. Germline V CDR1 and CDR2: SGHRS, YFSETQ. As DNA, the CDR3 is TGCGCCAGCAGCTTGGTAGGTCCCCGGGTGAATGAGCAGTTCTTC. Protein product: CASSLVGPRVNEQFF.

The rearrangement uses TRBV5-1 and TRBJ1-4; 8 nucleotides align to TRBD1. The germline V gene has CDR1 SGHRS and CDR2 YFSETQ. The CDR3 loop spans 14 amino acids. V lost 3 bases, J lost 7 bases, and 5 bases stayed unmatched. CDR3 bases: TGCGCCAGCAGCTCACAGGGGGTATTTGAAAAACTGTTTTTT. This translates into CASSSQGVFEKLFF.

This chain joins TRBV6-6 and TRBJ1-5, with 8 bases lining up with TRBD1. V lost 2 bases to trimming and J lost 7 bases; unmatched junction nucleotides: 10. This CDR3 has 16 amino acids. Germline CDR1 reads MNHNY; CDR2 reads SVGAGI (reference sequence). CDR3 nucleotides: TGTGCCAGCAGTTACGGGACAGGATGGGAAGGCCAGCCCCAGCATTTT. It codes for CASSYGTGWEGQPQHF.

This chain connects TRBV7-3 to TRBJ1-2; D is ambiguous. The germline CDR1 and CDR2 sequences are SGHTA and FQGTGA. V was shortened by 5 bases and J by 5 bases, with 27 bases between the two germline ends. This CDR3 contains 18 residues. The CDR3 sequence: CASSPQMARTPPSYGYTF. CDR3 DNA sequence: TGTGCCAGCAGCCCCCAAATGGCACGTACGCCCCCCAGTTATGGCTACACCTTC.

V gene TRBV30 combines with J gene TRBJ2-7; 10 nucleotides match TRBD1. CDR1 is GTSNPN and CDR2 is SVGIG in the germline V gene (reference sequence). The CDR3 is 11 amino acids. The ends lost 5 bases at V and 7 bases at J; junction bases unmatched: 2. The CDR3 sequence: CAWGQGDEQYF. CDR3 DNA: TGTGCCTGGGGACAGGGGGATGAGCAGTACTTC.